The clone carrying this T cell receptor beta chain showed up just a few times. Germline loops: CDR1 SGHRS, CDR2 YFSETQ. Trimming cost V 5 bases and J 2 bases, with 12 bases left between them. The CDR3 totals 14 residues. Per the authors' pipeline: Reference gene primers were amplified, and this amplification served to estimate nucleated cell counts. The data were produced by immunoSEQ multiplex PCR, yet TCRdb's version contains in-frame clones alone and is incomplete. The DNA gave D and trimming, while V, J and clone size come from that table. The table includes more than 400,000 clones, around 85% detected once. The data stem from a study of blood T cell repertoires in COVID-19. Study-level information: Samples representing acute and convalescent COVID-19 were sourced from the United States, Italy and Spain. Sample material is recorded as cDNA or gDNA derived from T cells, B-cell-depleted T cells, or PBMCs.

This TCR was sampled from a human donor in a cohort sampled during active COVID-19. The chain has TRBV5-1 and TRBJ2-3; D is ambiguous. The source material was peripheral blood. This chain's CDR3 is CASRVAVTTDTQYF. For the CDR3, the DNA is TGCGCCAGCAGAGTGGCGGTAACCACAGATACGCAGTATTTT.